The 11 T cell receptor beta chains below were found in one sample sequenced in a study of beta chain features in type 1 diabetes. The authors reverse transcribed all of the isolated RNA, so sequencing captured expressed TCRB transcripts. Clones were read by immunoSEQ multiplex PCR, and TCRdb kept only the in-frame ones, dropping some. Of 500,000 to 650,000 clones listed, 9.5% to 15% are singletons. No antigen is known for these receptors. Study results and caveats: Researchers report that Type 1 diabetes patients had moderately but significantly shorter TCRB CDR3s across all four CD4+ subsets.

Sample: naive CD4+ T cells from blood. These receptors came from a man aged 25 to 40 with type 1 diabetes.

This clone was detected a few times. The chain carries TRBV7-2 and TRBJ2-3, with 7 bases identical to TRBD1. V was clipped by 3 bases and J by 2 bases; unmatched bases: 5. This CDR3 is 15 amino acids long. In germline, CDR1 is SGHTA, CDR2 FQGNSA. Here the CDR3 reads CASSFRDRDTDTQYF. The CDR3 DNA follows: TGTGCCAGCAGCTTCCGGGACAGAGACACAGATACGCAGTATTTT.

This chain connects TRBV29-1 to TRBJ1-2, with TRBD1 as a possible D gene (6 bases). With 4 bases removed from V and 3 bases from J, the gap between germline ends came to 12 bases. CDR3 length: 13 residues. CDR1 SQVTM and CDR2 ANQGSEA come from the germline V gene. CDR3 residues: CSVAGVVDYGYTF. CDR3 bases: TGCAGCGTTGCAGGGGTAGTTGACTATGGCTACACCTTC.

The rearrangement uses TRBV7-8 and TRBJ1-5, with TRBD1 matching over 9 bases. Trimming cost V 3 bases and J 9 bases; bases outside gene matches: 9. CDR3 length: 15 residues. CDR1 and CDR2 from the germline V gene are SGHVS and FQNEAQ. CDR3 in DNA: TGTGCCAGCAGCTTTAGATGGGACAGGGAAGGGCCCCAGCATTTT. This translates into CASSFRWDREGPQHF.

The chain uses TRBV19 and TRBJ1-6; D remains ambiguous. The CDR3 has 13 residues. The germline V gene has CDR1 LNHDA and CDR2 SQIVND (reference sequence). V dropped 5 bases and J dropped 10 bases, with 12 bases sitting between them. The CDR3 here is CASSGKGGSPLHF. Here the CDR3 DNA reads TGTGCCAGTAGTGGAAAGGGAGGATCACCCCTCCACTTT.

The chain recombines TRBV5-6 with TRBJ1-6; TRBD1 matches at 8 bases. V lost 4 bases and J lost 7; bases outside the gene matches: 7. The CDR3 is made up of 15 amino acids. Germline lookup yields CDR1 SGHDT and CDR2 YYEEEE. CDR3 sequence: CASSDRQGWNSPLHF. The CDR3 DNA is TGTGCCAGCAGCGACCGACAGGGGTGGAATTCACCCCTCCACTTT.

The chain has TRBV29-1 and TRBJ2-1; 8 nucleotides match TRBD1. The CDR3 consists of 12 residues. Per germline, CDR1 SQVTM and CDR2 ANQGSEA. The V and J ends lost 6 bases and 7 bases, in that order; junction bases with no gene match: 5. CDR3 nucleotides: TGCAGCGTCCACAGGGGGACGAATGAGCAGTTCTTC. It is translated as CSVHRGTNEQFF.

This clone was detected a few times. The CDR3 protein is CASSPGSDSSNEKLFF. CDR3 coding DNA: TGTGCCAGCTCACCAGGTTCCGACAGTAGCAATGAAAAACTGTTTTTT. V usage is TRBV18 and J usage is TRBJ1-4; D possibly corresponds to TRBD1 (5 bases). Trimming removed 2 bases at V and 5 bases at J, with 15 bases between. The CDR3 covers 16 residues. Germline CDR1 KGHSH, CDR2 LQKENI.

The V gene is TRBV15, the J gene TRBJ2-7, with 13 bases matching TRBD2. CDR3 length equals 16 residues. Per germline, CDR1 LNHNV and CDR2 YYDKDF (reference sequence). V lost 3 bases to trimming and J lost 0 bases; unmatched junction nucleotides: 2. The CDR3 loop reads CATSRGLAGSSYEQYF. Here the CDR3 DNA reads TGTGCCACCAGCAGGGGACTAGCGGGGAGCTCCTACGAGCAGTACTTC.

The V gene is TRBV9, the J gene TRBJ1-3; no clear D. CDR1 SGDLS and CDR2 YYNGEE come from the germline V gene. This CDR3 comprises 15 residues. With 0 bases removed from V and 0 bases from J, the gap between germline ends came to 7 bases. As DNA, the CDR3 is TGTGCCAGCAGCGTAGCGTCCAACTCTGGAAACACCATATATTTT. Its protein product is CASSVASNSGNTIYF.

In this sample, this clone turned up once. This chain joins TRBV6-5 and TRBJ1-2; D is undetermined. V dropped 0 bases and J dropped 2 bases, with 10 bases sitting between them. This CDR3 contains 15 residues. CDR1 and CDR2 (germline): MNHEY, SVGAGI. The CDR3: CASSYSGITNYGYTF. CDR3 DNA sequence: TGTGCCAGCAGTTACTCGGGGATCACGAACTATGGCTACACCTTC.

The V call is TRBV18, the J call TRBJ2-6; no definite D call. CDR3 length: 15 residues. Trimming left V 4 bases short and J 0 bases short, with 7 bases between. Germline V gene sequence: CDR1 KGHSH, CDR2 LQKENI. The DNA of the CDR3 is TGTGCCAGCTCACAGGGCCCCTCTGGGGCCAACGTCCTGACTTTC. Protein sequence: CASSQGPSGANVLTF.